The 14 T cell receptor beta chains below all came from one sample that was sequenced in a study of T cell responses to AZD1222 COVID-19 vaccine. The data were produced by immunoSEQ multiplex PCR, yet TCRdb's version contains in-frame clones alone and is incomplete. This sample has around 200,000 clones, with about 93% found just once. The material was peripheral blood, obtained 28 days after the second dose of the MenACWY control vaccine. Receptors were obtained from an adult who received the MenACWY meningococcal vaccine as a control.

This chain joins TRBV5-1 and TRBJ1-1, with a weak D call TRBD1 (6 bases). Trimming took off 1 base at V and 4 bases at J, with 14 bases between the two ends. This CDR3 has 15 residues. From germline, CDR1 is SGHRS and CDR2 YFSETQ. CDR3 in amino acids: CASSLYPGRGTEAFF. The DNA for the CDR3 is TGCGCCAGCAGCTTGTATCCGGGCAGGGGCACTGAAGCTTTCTTT.

V gene TRBV5-6 combines with J gene TRBJ1-2; D gene ambiguous. The CDR3 contains 13 residues. From germline, CDR1 is SGHDT and CDR2 YYEEEE. V gave up 6 bases and J gave up 8 bases, with 17 bases separating them. The DNA of the CDR3 is TGTGCCAGCACTCGTCGACACGGCTTGGGCTACACCTTC. This codes for CASTRRHGLGYTF.

The chain recombines TRBV5-6 with TRBJ2-5, with 9 positions matching TRBD2. The CDR3 runs to 14 residues. V gave up 7 bases and J gave up 5 bases; unmatched junction bases: 9. Germline V CDR1 and CDR2: SGHDT, YYEEEE. The CDR3 region has the DNA TGTGCCAGCCGGCGGCGGGGGGGCCTGGAGACCCAGTACTTC. This codes for CASRRRGGLETQYF.

The chain carries TRBV30 and TRBJ2-1; TRBD1 matches 9 bases. V was clipped by 4 bases and J by 4 bases; unmatched bases: 5. In germline, CDR1 is GTSNPN, CDR2 SVGIG (reference sequence). The CDR3 has 14 amino acids. In nucleotides, the CDR3 is TGTGCCTGGACCACCGGACAGGGGTACAATGAGCAGTTCTTC. Translating gives CAWTTGQGYNEQFF.

The gene calls are TRBV18 and TRBJ1-2, with a possible D match to TRBD1 (5 bases). Trimming cost V 2 bases and J 3 bases, with 10 bases left between them. CDR1 and CDR2 (germline): KGHSH, LQKENI. This CDR3 has 14 amino acids. In nucleotides, the CDR3 is TGTGCCAGCTCACCAGCAGGGCTCGACTATGGCTACACCTTC. This translates into CASSPAGLDYGYTF.

The CDR3: CASSYVGGGGNEQFF. As DNA, the CDR3 is TGTGCCAGCAGTTACGTCGGGGGGGGAGGCAATGAGCAGTTCTTC. The rearrangement links TRBV6-6 to TRBJ2-1, with TRBD2 matching 8 bases. CDR1 MNHNY and CDR2 SVGAGI come from the germline V gene (reference sequence). The CDR3 runs 15 residues. J lost 6 bases, V lost 2 bases, and 6 bases had no gene match.

V and J are TRBV6-5 and TRBJ1-2, with 7 bases fitting TRBD1. V trimming: 0 bases; J trimming: 4 bases; junction bases outside the gene matches: 8. This CDR3 comprises 16 residues. Per the germline V gene, CDR1 is MNHEY and CDR2 is SVGAGI. The CDR3 protein is CASSYSVEGALYGYTF. The CDR3 coding sequence is TGTGCCAGCAGTTACTCCGTAGAGGGGGCCCTCTATGGCTACACCTTC.

The chain joins TRBV7-9 to TRBJ1-6, with a weak D call TRBD1 (5 bases). The CDR3 runs to 13 residues. Germline-derived CDR1 and CDR2 are SEHNR and FQNEAQ (reference sequence). V was trimmed by 3 bases and J by 7 bases, leaving 7 bases between them. The chain's CDR3 is CASSLTANSPLHF. The CDR3 coding sequence is TGTGCCAGCAGCTTGACAGCGAATTCACCCCTCCACTTT. The full variable domain, with the rest looked up from reference TRBV7-9 and TRBJ1-6, is DTGVSQNPRHKITKRGQNVTFRCDPISEHNRLYWYRQTLGQGPEFLTYFQNEAQLEKSRLLSDRFSAERPKGSFSTLEIQRTEQGDSAMYLCASSLTANSPLHFGNGTRLTVT.

This chain joins TRBV7-6 and TRBJ1-4, with 7 positions matching TRBD1. This CDR3 is 16 amino acids long. Unmatched junction bases numbered 9, after V lost 0 bases and J lost 8 bases. Germline V gene data show CDR1 as SGHVS and CDR2 as FNYEAQ. CDR3 nucleotides: TGTGCCAGCAGCTTAGCTTCCGGGACAGTAGCGGAAAAACTGTTTTTT. Translating it yields CASSLASGTVAEKLFF.

The sample holds one count of this clone. The chain carries TRBV28 and TRBJ1-2; D is possibly TRBD1 (6 bases). Per the germline V gene, CDR1 is MDHEN and CDR2 is SYDVKM. CDR3 length equals 11 residues. Trimming pared 8 bases from V and 8 bases from J, leaving 12 bases between. CDR3 nucleotide sequence: TGTGCCAGCTACGGGGGGCACGGCTACACCTTC. Translation gives CASYGGHGYTF.

The chain links TRBV19 to TRBJ1-3, with a possible D match to TRBD1 (6 bases). The V end was cut by 6 bases, the J end by 0 bases, with 12 bases between. Germline CDR1 is LNHDA and CDR2 is SQIVND (reference sequence). This CDR3 comprises 15 residues. CDR3 loop: CASSNPDSSGNTIYF. CDR3 DNA: TGTGCCAGTAGCAATCCGGACAGCTCTGGAAACACCATATATTTT. The whole variable domain, remainder taken from reference TRBV19 and TRBJ1-3, is DGGITQSPKYLFRKEGQNVTLSCEQNLNHDAMYWYRQDPGQGLRLIYYSQIVNDFQKGDIAEGYSVSREKKESFPLTVTSAQKNPTAFYLCASSNPDSSGNTIYFGEGSWLTVV.

This chain links TRBV7-2 with TRBJ1-3, with 7 bases fitting TRBD1. The germline CDR1 and CDR2 sequences are SGHTA and FQGNSA. The CDR3 has 14 residues. After removal of 5 bases from V and 3 bases from J, the junction contained 4 bases not matched to a gene. CDR3 in amino acids: CASSTGDGGNTIYF. The CDR3 DNA follows: TGTGCCAGCAGCACAGGGGACGGTGGAAACACCATATATTTT.

A single count supports this clone. The rearrangement links TRBV28 to TRBJ2-5, with unresolved D. This CDR3 is 16 amino acids long. Germline V CDR1 and CDR2: MDHEN, SYDVKM. Between the trimmed V and J ends, which lost 3 bases and 2 bases, there was a span of 16 bases. The DNA for the CDR3 is TGTGCCAGCAGTTTTCTCGGGTCCGGGCAACAAGAGACCCAGTACTTC. Translating gives CASSFLGSGQQETQYF. The full variable domain, with the rest looked up from reference TRBV28 and TRBJ2-5, is DVKVTQSSRYLVKRTGEKVFLECVQDMDHENMFWYRQDPGLGLRLIYFSYDVKMKEKGDIPEGYSVSREKKERFSLILESASTNQTSMYLCASSFLGSGQQETQYFGPGTRLLVL.

The rearrangement joins TRBV2 to TRBJ2-5; possibly TRBD1 or TRBD2 for D (6 bases each). Germline V gene sequence: CDR1 SNHLY, CDR2 FYNNEI. Trimming took off 7 bases at V and 2 bases at J, with 11 bases between the two ends. This CDR3 region has 13 residues. The CDR3 region has the DNA TGTGCCAGCACGTTAGGGGGGCAAGAGACCCAGTACTTC. Residues: CASTLGGQETQYF.